Listed below are T cell receptor beta chains from one sample, sequenced in a study of T-cell memory formation after mild COVID-19. In TCRdb, the 5' RACE reads were re-called with MiXCR into one record per CDR3 protein. Counted here are 40,000 to 60,000 distinct CDR3 sequences, 9% to 15% occurring once; the ten biggest clones make up approximately 24%. Sample: PBMCs or a T cell subset sorted from them (not recorded which). Source of these receptors: a man aged 18 to 30 who had mild COVID-19 (a few samples of this study predate the infection). Cell type and time point are not known. The CDR3 runs from the conserved cysteine through the conserved F or W. The D gene is left open where the match is weak. Rows give clone size only sometimes, using once, few, many, or a class for an expanded clone.

V: TRBV20-1; D: .; J: TRBJ1-3; size: few; DNA: TGCAGTGCAGCTGAAGGAGCCTCGGGCACCATATATTTT; CDR3: CSAAEGASGTIYF
V: TRBV20-1; D: .; J: TRBJ2-2; size: many; DNA: TGCAGTGCTAGAGATCGCAGGAACACCGGGGAGCTGTTTTTT; CDR3: CSARDRRNTGELFF
V: TRBV7-2; D: .; J: TRBJ2-5; size: many; DNA: TGTGCCAGCAGCTTAGCGGGGGGGCCTATGGAGACCCAGTACTTC; CDR3: CASSLAGGPMETQYF
V: TRBV19; D: .; J: TRBJ2-3; size: few; DNA: TGTGCCAGTAGTGTGCGACTTGCGGGCGCAGATACGCAGTATTTT; CDR3: CASSVRLAGADTQYF
V: TRBV4-1; D: TRBD1; J: TRBJ1-1; size: few; DNA: TGCGCCAGCAGCCAAGTTGGGACAGGGATGAACACTGAAGCTTTCTTT; CDR3: CASSQVGTGMNTEAFF
V: TRBV7-9; D: .; J: TRBJ1-1; size: .; DNA: TGTGCCAGCAGCCCTGATGATCGGGGTACTGGAGCTTTCTTT; CDR3: CASSPDDRGTGAFF
V: TRBV2; D: TRBD1; J: TRBJ1-6; size: .; DNA: TGTGCCAGCAGTGCCAATGGACAGGGCTGGAATTCACCCCTCCACTTT; CDR3: CASSANGQGWNSPLHF
V: TRBV28; D: TRBD2; J: TRBJ2-1; size: .; DNA: TGTGCCAGCAGTCAACTTGGTGCGGGGGGACTAATGAAGAACTACAATGAGCAGTTCTTC; CDR3: CASSQLGAGGLMKNYNEQFF
V: TRBV4-3; D: TRBD1; J: TRBJ2-3; size: few; DNA: TGCGCCAGCAGCCCCCGACAGGGGACAGATACGCAGTATTTT; CDR3: CASSPRQGTDTQYF
V: TRBV5-1; D: TRBD2; J: TRBJ2-5; size: many; DNA: TGCGCCAGCAGCTGGACTAGCGGGGGGTCAGGAGGGGAGACCCAGTACTTC; CDR3: CASSWTSGGSGGETQYF
V: TRBV12-3/TRBV12-4; D: .; J: TRBJ2-3; size: few; DNA: TGTGCCAGCACACTCACGGCTAGCACAGATACGCAGTATTTT; CDR3: CASTLTASTDTQYF
V: TRBV4-3; D: TRBD1; J: TRBJ2-1; size: few; DNA: TGCGCCAGCAGCCAAGATCCAGGACAGGGGTGGTTTGAGCAGTTCTTC; CDR3: CASSQDPGQGWFEQFF
V: TRBV7-2; D: .; J: TRBJ2-2; size: many; DNA: TGTGCCAGCACCAGGGACGTCGCGAACACCGGGGAGCTGTTTTTT; CDR3: CASTRDVANTGELFF
V: TRBV9; D: TRBD2; J: TRBJ2-3; size: .; DNA: TGTGCCAGCAGCGTAGCGGGACTAGCGGGGGGCACAGATACGCAGTATTTT; CDR3: CASSVAGLAGGTDTQYF
V: TRBV20-1; D: .; J: TRBJ2-5; size: few; DNA: TGCAGTGCTAGAGATGAGGGGGGACAAGAGACCGAGTACTTC; CDR3: CSARDEGGQETEYF
V: TRBV11-2; D: TRBD2; J: TRBJ2-5; size: few; DNA: TGTGCCAGCAGCCTCGCGACTAGCGGGGGGGAAGAGACCCAGTACTTC; CDR3: CASSLATSGGEETQYF
V: TRBV7-9; D: TRBD1; J: TRBJ2-1; size: many; DNA: TGTGCCAGCAGCGGGCCGACAGGGGGCTCCTACAATGAGCAGTTCTTC; CDR3: CASSGPTGGSYNEQFF
V: TRBV5-6; D: TRBD1; J: TRBJ2-7; size: .; DNA: TGTGCCAGCAGCGCGGGACAGGGCTTTAAGCAGTACTTC; CDR3: CASSAGQGFKQYF
V: TRBV5-1; D: TRBD2; J: TRBJ2-1; size: many; DNA: TGCGCCAGCTACACTAGCGGTTCTTACAATGAGCAGTTCTTC; CDR3: CASYTSGSYNEQFF
V: TRBV27; D: .; J: TRBJ2-5; size: few; DNA: TGTGCCAGCAGTTCCCCAAACACCCAGGGGCAGGAGACCCAGTACTTC; CDR3: CASSSPNTQGQETQYF
V: TRBV4-1; D: .; J: TRBJ1-1; size: few; DNA: TGCGCCAGCAGCAAGAGACAGGAGTATGAAGCTTTCTTT; CDR3: CASSKRQEYEAFF
V: TRBV7-2; D: .; J: TRBJ2-5; size: .; DNA: TGTGCCAGCAGCTCGGGCGGGGGGACAGAAGAGACCCAGTACTTC; CDR3: CASSSGGGTEETQYF
V: TRBV7-2; D: TRBD1; J: TRBJ2-7; size: many; DNA: TGTGCCAGCAGCTCTGGGACAGGGTGGGAGCAGTACTTC; CDR3: CASSSGTGWEQYF
V: TRBV7-9; D: .; J: TRBJ2-5; size: many; DNA: TGTGCCAGCAGCTCCCGCTCCATCCAAGAGACCCAGTACTTC; CDR3: CASSSRSIQETQYF
V: TRBV20-1; D: TRBD2; J: TRBJ2-5; size: many; DNA: TGCAGTGCGTCCCCGGGACTAGTGGCGCGAGAGACCCAGTACTTC; CDR3: CSASPGLVARETQYF
V: TRBV5-5; D: TRBD1; J: TRBJ1-2; size: once; DNA: TGTGCCAGCAGCAAGGACAGGGATGGCTACACCTTC; CDR3: CASSKDRDGYTF
V: TRBV20-1; D: .; J: TRBJ1-5; size: .; DNA: TGCAGTGCTAGCGTTGTCAATCAGCCCCAGCATTTT; CDR3: CSASVVNQPQHF
V: TRBV12-3/TRBV12-4; D: TRBD1; J: TRBJ1-1; size: many; DNA: TGTGCCAGCAGTACCGGACAGGGTAAAGGGGCTTTCTTT; CDR3: CASSTGQGKGAFF
V: TRBV12-3/TRBV12-4; D: .; J: TRBJ1-1; size: many; DNA: TGTGCCAGCAGCCCTGGGGGGGACTACACTGAAGCTTTCTTT; CDR3: CASSPGGDYTEAFF
V: TRBV11-2; D: TRBD2; J: TRBJ2-3; size: many; DNA: TGTGCCAGCAGCCGACTAGCGGGGGGGACGGGAGATACGCAGTATTTT; CDR3: CASSRLAGGTGDTQYF